Listed here are 30 T cell receptor beta chains from one sample, sequenced in a study of cytomegalovirus exposure and HLA in healthy donors. PCR was performed using 60 Vbeta and 13 Jbeta primers. Some clones are missing from TCRdb's copy, which holds only in-frame ones; the method was immunoSEQ multiplex PCR. The table has more than 130,000 clones, more than 60% seen once. The specimen sequenced was PBMCs. These TCRs come from a male donor in good health and CMV-seronegative.

The rearrangement uses TRBV11-2 and TRBJ2-1; the D gene is possibly TRBD2 (6 bases). Germline values: CDR1 SGHAT, CDR2 FQNNGV. The V and J ends lost 1 base and 0 bases respectively, with 13 bases between them. The CDR3 covers 17 residues. The CDR3 region has the DNA TGTGCCAGCAGCTTAGGTATCCTAGCGAGCTCCTACAATGAGCAGTTCTTC. Protein: CASSLGILASSYNEQFF.

The chain is built from TRBV18 and TRBJ2-3; TRBD2 agrees at 7 bases. Trimming removed 6 bases from V and 1 base from J; junction bases left unmatched: 7. The germline V gene has CDR1 KGHSH and CDR2 LQKENI. CDR3 length: 15 residues. Written as DNA, the CDR3 is TGTGCCAGCTCGCCGGCGGGAGAGGGCACAGATACGCAGTATTTT. This sequence encodes CASSPAGEGTDTQYF.

This clone was counted only a few times. V and J are TRBV11-2 and TRBJ2-3; tentative D call: TRBD2 (6 bases). Germline CDR1 reads SGHAT; CDR2 reads FQNNGV. The CDR3 is 16 amino acids. V lost 1 base and J 6 bases, leaving 17 bases between the germline ends. DNA for the CDR3: TGTGCCAGCAGCTTAGGGGACTGGGGCCTTTTGGATACGCAGTATTTT. Protein: CASSLGDWGLLDTQYF.

The chain joins TRBV6-5 to TRBJ1-5; 9 bases are shared with TRBD1. J was trimmed by 10 bases and V by 2 bases; bases with no gene match: 6. The CDR3 covers 14 residues. Germline V lookup: CDR1 MNHEY, CDR2 SVGAGI. The CDR3 DNA reads TGTGCCAGCAGTTACGACGGACAGGGGTTACCCCAGCATTTT. Its translation: CASSYDGQGLPQHF.

This clone has more than one count but fewer than ten. This rearrangement joins TRBV6-1 to TRBJ1-3, with D uncertain. Germline CDR1 MNHNS, CDR2 SASEGT. V was pared by 3 bases and J by 1 base, with 4 bases between. The CDR3 spans 13 residues. CDR3 sequence (DNA): TGTGCCAGCAGTGATTTATCTGGAAACACCATATATTTT. This encodes CASSDLSGNTIYF.

The chain has TRBV5-1 and TRBJ2-5; 12 bases map to TRBD2. Losses at the gene ends were 4 bases for V and 2 bases for J; bases not matched to a gene: 15. The germline CDR1 and CDR2 sequences are SGHRS and YFSETQ. The CDR3 consists of 19 residues. The CDR3: CASSPIASGRALGQETQYF. DNA of the CDR3: TGCGCCAGCAGCCCAATAGCTAGCGGGAGGGCCTTAGGTCAAGAGACCCAGTACTTC.

The genes are TRBV5-1 and TRBJ2-1; perhaps TRBD1 as D (5 bases). V was cut by 3 bases and J by 3 bases, with 16 bases left in between. CDR3 length equals 16 residues. Germline CDR1 is SGHRS and CDR2 is YFSETQ. The CDR3 bases are TGCGCCAGCAGCTCCTTACCTCAAGACAGCTACAATGAGCAGTTCTTC. Encoded protein: CASSSLPQDSYNEQFF. The entire variable domain, with the rest obtained from reference TRBV5-1 and TRBJ2-1, is as follows: KAGVTQTPRYLIKTRGQQVTLSCSPISGHRSVSWYQQTPGQGLQFLFEYFSETQRNKGNFPGRFSGRQFSNSRSEMNVSTLELGDSALYLCASSSLPQDSYNEQFFGPGTRLTVL.

The sample holds one count of this clone. The chain uses TRBV10-2 and TRBJ1-5; a possible D gene is TRBD1 (6 bases). V was trimmed by 6 bases and J by 3 bases, leaving 9 bases between them. The CDR3 loop spans 13 amino acids. Looked up from germline, CDR1 is WSHSY and CDR2 is SAAADI. This CDR3 is CASSRGVNQPQHF. The CDR3 DNA reads TGCGCCAGCAGCAGGGGAGTCAATCAGCCCCAGCATTTT.

In the case of this clone: One end of the junction fails to match germline, which may point to a read error. The chain has TRBV7-9 and TRBJ2-7; 8 bases are a match to TRBD1. CDR3 size: 13 residues. The germline CDR1 and CDR2 sequences are SEHNR and FQNEAQ (reference sequence). As DNA, the CDR3 is TGTTCCAGCAGCGATGGGACAGGCTACGAGCAGTACTTC. Its protein is CSSSDGTGYEQYF.

The chain joins TRBV5-5 to TRBJ1-2, with D maybe TRBD1 (6 bases). Germline loops: CDR1 SGHKS, CDR2 YYEKEE (reference sequence). The CDR3 is made up of 15 amino acids. Trimming removed 4 bases at V and 4 bases at J, with 17 bases between. In DNA, the CDR3 is TGTGCCAGCAGCCAAGACCTGACAGGTTCCTATGGCTACACCTTC. Translating gives CASSQDLTGSYGYTF.

The chain joins TRBV4-1 to TRBJ2-6, with TRBD1 matching 10 bases. The CDR3 contains 16 residues. Germline V CDR1 and CDR2: MGHRA, YSYEKL. Unmatched junction bases numbered 2, after V lost 4 bases and J lost 2 bases. This CDR3 reads CASSPTGGTGANVLTF. CDR3 sequence (DNA): TGCGCCAGCAGCCCGACAGGGGGCACTGGGGCCAACGTCCTGACTTTC.

The rearrangement uses TRBV18 and TRBJ2-2; 11 bases map to TRBD1. V was clipped by 4 bases and J by 3 bases; unmatched bases: 4. Germline CDR1 is KGHSH and CDR2 is LQKENI. There are 16 residues in the CDR3. CDR3: CASSLGQGAYTGELFF. CDR3 nucleotide sequence: TGTGCCAGCTCACTAGGACAGGGGGCTTACACCGGGGAGCTGTTTTTT. Using reference TRBV18 and TRBJ2-2 for the parts outside the CDR3, the full variable domain is NAGVMQNPRHLVRRRGQEARLRCSPMKGHSHVYWYRQLPEEGLKFMVYLQKENIIDESGMPKERFSAEFPKEGPSILRIQQVVRGDSAAYFCASSLGQGAYTGELFFGEGSRLTVL.

A remark on this clone: One end of the junction fails to match germline, which may point to a read error. The CDR3 DNA reads TGTCCCTGGAGACCGCGGGACAGGGCGAGTCGTGGCTACACCTTC. Amino acids: CPWRPRDRASRGYTF. The chain recombines TRBV30 with TRBJ1-2; 9 bases line up with TRBD1. The CDR3 has 15 amino acids. CDR1 is GTSNPN and CDR2 is SVGIG in the germline V gene (reference sequence).

The chain is built from TRBV4-2 and TRBJ1-4; 8 bases are shared with TRBD1. The junction had 7 bases not matched to a gene; V was cut back by 3 bases and J by 4 bases. The germline gives CDR1 LGHNA, CDR2 YNFKEQ. The CDR3 spans 16 residues. In nucleotides, the CDR3 is TGTGCCAGCAGCCAGGAACACAGGGGGGATAATGAAAAACTGTTTTTT. It translates to CASSQEHRGDNEKLFF.

This clone appeared a single time. The genes are TRBV2 and TRBJ2-7, with D perhaps matching TRBD1 (5 bases). The V end was cut by 7 bases, the J end by 6 bases, with 19 bases between. Germline loops: CDR1 SNHLY, CDR2 FYNNEI. This CDR3 contains 14 residues. CDR3 residues: CASTWTPLLGEQYF. Here the CDR3 DNA reads TGTGCCAGCACTTGGACACCCCTATTGGGCGAGCAGTACTTC.

The chain's CDR3 is CSVRAGSSYNEQFF. In DNA, the CDR3 is TGCAGCGTACGAGCGGGGAGCTCCTACAATGAGCAGTTCTTC. The chain employs TRBV29-1 and TRBJ2-1; 7 nucleotides line up with TRBD2. V shed 6 bases and J 0 bases; nucleotides not matched to a gene: 5. Germline V CDR1 and CDR2: SQVTM, ANQGSEA. CDR3 length: 14 amino acids.

The gene calls are TRBV5-3 and TRBJ2-7; D may be TRBD2 (5 bases). TRBV5-3 is classed as an ORF, of uncertain function. CDR3 size: 12 residues. Trimming removed 0 bases at V and 4 bases at J, with 5 bases between. The CDR3 protein is CARSLAGYEQYF. CDR3 nucleotides: TGTGCCAGAAGCTTGGCGGGGTACGAGCAGTACTTC.

This clone occurred once. The chain couples TRBV11-2 to TRBJ1-3; unclear D gene. The ends were cut back, 3 bases at V and 0 bases at J, with 9 bases in the middle. This CDR3 contains 15 residues. Germline loops: CDR1 SGHAT, CDR2 FQNNGV. Here the CDR3 reads CASSLRALSGNTIYF. The CDR3, as DNA: TGTGCCAGCAGCTTGAGGGCCCTCTCTGGAAACACCATATATTTT.

The chain is built from TRBV4-2 and TRBJ1-2; possible D gene TRBD1, 6 bases. This CDR3 has 17 residues. Per germline, CDR1 LGHNA and CDR2 YNFKEQ. V dropped 0 bases and J dropped 2 bases, with 16 bases sitting between them. The CDR3 coding sequence is TGTGCCAGCAGCCAAGATGGAGTGACAGGACTCAACTATGGCTACACCTTC. Protein sequence: CASSQDGVTGLNYGYTF.

The chain recombines TRBV2 with TRBJ2-5; TRBD1 is a possible D gene (6 bases). Germline V gene sequence: CDR1 SNHLY, CDR2 FYNNEI. The V gene lost 7 bases and the J gene lost 10 bases, with 10 bases spanning the gap. The CDR3 sequence is 10 residues long. The CDR3 sequence is CASTEDSQYF. CDR3 nucleotides: TGTGCCAGCACTGAGGACAGCCAGTACTTC.

This rearrangement joins TRBV6-5 to TRBJ1-1, with 7 bases matching TRBD1. The CDR3 loop spans 13 amino acids. Germline assignment: CDR1 MNHEY and CDR2 SVGAGI. V lost 6 bases to trimming and J lost 7 bases; unmatched junction nucleotides: 8. The CDR3 nucleotides read TGTGCCAGCAGACCCTTGGGACAGTGTGAAGCTTTCTTT. Its protein product is CASRPLGQCEAFF.

The gene calls are TRBV5-1 and TRBJ2-5; 8 positions match TRBD2. J gave up 5 bases and V 5 bases, and 20 bases lay outside the gene matches. Germline assignment: CDR1 SGHRS and CDR2 YFSETQ. CDR3 length: 18 residues. The CDR3 reads CASSPSAGAPNRGETQYF. In DNA form, the CDR3 reads TGCGCCAGCAGTCCCTCAGCGGGGGCGCCTAACCGAGGGGAGACCCAGTACTTC.

Only one count was recorded for this clone. This rearrangement joins TRBV19 to TRBJ2-7; TRBD2 aligns across 11 bases. This CDR3 spans 11 amino acids. In germline, CDR1 is LNHDA, CDR2 SQIVND (reference sequence). CDR3 protein: CASGRAYEQYF. The DNA of the CDR3 is TGTGCTAGCGGGAGGGCCTACGAGCAGTACTTC.

The J gene is TRBJ2-1, the V gene TRBV7-2; TRBD2 aligns across 9 bases. Trimming removed 5 bases from V and 4 bases from J; junction bases left unmatched: 9. The CDR3 runs to 16 residues. Germline V gives CDR1 SGHTA, CDR2 FQGNSA. The CDR3 nucleotides are TGTGCCAGCAGCCCCCCGCGGGGGGGCCGATACAATGAGCAGTTCTTC. This translates into CASSPPRGGRYNEQFF. Filled out from reference TRBV7-2 and TRBJ2-1, the complete variable domain reads GAGVSQSPSNKVTEKGKDVELRCDPISGHTALYWYRQSLGQGLEFLIYFQGNSAPDKSGLPSDRFSAERTGGSVSTLTIQRTQQEDSAVYLCASSPPRGGRYNEQFFGPGTRLTVL.

The gene calls are TRBV20-1 and TRBJ1-1; unclear D gene. Germline V CDR1 and CDR2: DFQATT, SNEGSKA (reference sequence). The CDR3 runs to 11 residues. V lost 3 bases to trimming and J lost 7 bases, with 9 bases between them. CDR3 protein: CSASVEYEAFF. The CDR3 bases are TGCAGTGCTAGTGTGGAGTATGAAGCTTTCTTT.

The chain links TRBV15 to TRBJ1-2, with TRBD1 as a possible D gene (6 bases). V lost 2 bases to trimming and J lost 8 bases, with 12 bases between them. The CDR3 totals 13 residues. Germline loops: CDR1 LNHNV, CDR2 YYDKDF (reference sequence). The chain's CDR3 is CATSRTLRGGYTF. In nucleotides, the CDR3 is TGTGCCACCAGCAGAACTCTCAGGGGCGGCTACACCTTC.

The chain carries TRBV7-9 and TRBJ1-1; TRBD1 matches 7 bases. CDR1 and CDR2 from the germline V gene are SEHNR and FQNEAQ (reference sequence). The CDR3 has 13 residues. V was pared by 4 bases and J by 7 bases, with 6 bases of the junction left unmatched. This CDR3 is CASSSRTGHEAFF. DNA of the CDR3: TGTGCCAGCAGCTCTCGGACAGGCCATGAAGCTTTCTTT.

This rearrangement joins TRBV4-1 to TRBJ2-4; the match to TRBD1 covers 7 bases. The CDR3 is 18 residues long. Germline lookup yields CDR1 MGHRA and CDR2 YSYEKL. V shed 1 base and J 0 bases; nucleotides not matched to a gene: 9. The CDR3 DNA reads TGCGCCAGCAGCCAAGTGGGACAGACGAAACTAGCCAAAAACATTCAGTACTTC. This translates into CASSQVGQTKLAKNIQYF.

This chain links TRBV7-9 with TRBJ2-7, with D hard to call. Germline V CDR1 and CDR2: SEHNR, FQNEAQ (reference sequence). The CDR3 loop spans 14 amino acids. The germline V and J ends were trimmed by 1 base and 1 base, with 8 bases remaining between them. The CDR3 spells CASSLVPDSYEQYF. For the CDR3, the DNA is TGTGCCAGCAGCTTAGTCCCAGATTCCTACGAGCAGTACTTC.

The rearrangement joins TRBV30 to TRBJ1-2; tentative D call: TRBD1 (5 bases). The CDR3 has 13 amino acids. The germline V gene has CDR1 GTSNPN and CDR2 SVGIG (reference sequence). Trimming shortened V by 3 bases and J by 2 bases, and 10 bases separated the two germline ends. In DNA form, the CDR3 reads TGTGCCTGGAGCGCGACAGAGAACTATGGCTACACCTTC. This translates into CAWSATENYGYTF.